The present TCR beta chain was sequenced within a study of blood T cell repertoires in COVID-19. The overall study: Sites across the United States, Italy and Spain contributed samples from acute and convalescent COVID-19.

As handled by the study authors: Amplified reference gene primers provided the basis for estimating nucleated cell counts. Assay: immunoSEQ multiplex PCR; the TCRdb copy retains only in-frame clones and omits some. Clone size and V and J calls were adopted from that table, with D and trimming inferred from the DNA. Here the sample spans approximately 45,000 clones, around 86% being singletons. This CDR3 is built from 16 residues. V lost 4 bases to trimming and J lost 7 bases; unmatched junction nucleotides: 10. CDR1 and CDR2 from the germline V gene are SGHRS and YFSETQ. Sequencing input: peripheral blood. The sequence was collected from a woman older than 75 with acute or convalescent COVID-19. V gene TRBV5-1 combines with J gene TRBJ2-7; 14 bases map to TRBD2. In nucleotides, the CDR3 is TGCGCCAGCAGCACCGGGACTAGCGGGGGAACTGGGGAGCAGTACTTC. Its translation: CASSTGTSGGTGEQYF.